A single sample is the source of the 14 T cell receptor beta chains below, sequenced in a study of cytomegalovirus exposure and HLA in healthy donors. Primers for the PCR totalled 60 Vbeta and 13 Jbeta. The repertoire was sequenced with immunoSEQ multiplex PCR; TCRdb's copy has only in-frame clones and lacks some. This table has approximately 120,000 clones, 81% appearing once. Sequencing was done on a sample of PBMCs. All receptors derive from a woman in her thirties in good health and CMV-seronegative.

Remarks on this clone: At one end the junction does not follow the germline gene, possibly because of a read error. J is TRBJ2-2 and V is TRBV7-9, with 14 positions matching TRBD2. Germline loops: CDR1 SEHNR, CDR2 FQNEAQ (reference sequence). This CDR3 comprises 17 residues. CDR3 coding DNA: TGTTCCAGCAGCCCGGGACTAGCGGGAGTTAACACCGGGGAGCTGTTTTTT. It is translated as CSSSPGLAGVNTGELFF.

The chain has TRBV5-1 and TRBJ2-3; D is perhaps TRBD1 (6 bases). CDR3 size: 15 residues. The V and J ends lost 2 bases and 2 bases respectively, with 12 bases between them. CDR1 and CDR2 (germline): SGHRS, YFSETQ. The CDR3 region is CASSFDRQATDTQYF. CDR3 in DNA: TGCGCCAGCAGCTTCGACAGACAGGCCACAGATACGCAGTATTTT. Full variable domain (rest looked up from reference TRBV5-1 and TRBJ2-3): KAGVTQTPRYLIKTRGQQVTLSCSPISGHRSVSWYQQTPGQGLQFLFEYFSETQRNKGNFPGRFSGRQFSNSRSEMNVSTLELGDSALYLCASSFDRQATDTQYFGPGTRLTVL.

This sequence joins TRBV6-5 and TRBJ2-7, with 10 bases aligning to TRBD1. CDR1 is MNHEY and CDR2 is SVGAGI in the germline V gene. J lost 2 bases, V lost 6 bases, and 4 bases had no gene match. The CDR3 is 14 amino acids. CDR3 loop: CASRRDRGTYEQYF. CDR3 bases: TGTGCCAGCAGGCGGGACAGGGGCACCTACGAGCAGTACTTC.

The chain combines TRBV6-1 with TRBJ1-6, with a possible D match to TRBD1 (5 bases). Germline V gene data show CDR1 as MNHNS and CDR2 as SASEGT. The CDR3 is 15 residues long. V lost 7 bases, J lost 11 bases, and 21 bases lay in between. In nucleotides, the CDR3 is TGTGCCAGCACCTCTCTGGGGGGGGGTGGAGCACCCCTCCACTTT. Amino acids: CASTSLGGGGAPLHF.

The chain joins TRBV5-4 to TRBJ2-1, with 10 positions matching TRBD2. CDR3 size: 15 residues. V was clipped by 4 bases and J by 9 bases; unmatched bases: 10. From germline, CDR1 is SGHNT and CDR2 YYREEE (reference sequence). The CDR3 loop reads CASSRDSGRIVEQFF. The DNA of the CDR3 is TGTGCCAGCAGCCGAGATAGCGGGAGGATTGTTGAGCAGTTCTTC.

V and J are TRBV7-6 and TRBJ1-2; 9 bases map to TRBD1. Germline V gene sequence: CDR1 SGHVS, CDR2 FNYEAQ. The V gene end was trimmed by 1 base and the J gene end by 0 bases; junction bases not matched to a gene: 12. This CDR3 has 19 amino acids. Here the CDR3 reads CASSLGEGTGRFANYGYTF. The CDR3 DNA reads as TGTGCCAGCAGCTTAGGAGAGGGGACAGGGAGGTTTGCTAACTATGGCTACACCTTC.

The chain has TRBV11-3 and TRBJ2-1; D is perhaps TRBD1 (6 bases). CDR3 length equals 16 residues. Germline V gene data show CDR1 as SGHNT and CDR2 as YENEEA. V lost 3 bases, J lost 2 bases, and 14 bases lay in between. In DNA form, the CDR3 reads TGTGCCAGCAGCTTTGGTACAGGGAACCCCTACAATGAGCAGTTCTTC. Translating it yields CASSFGTGNPYNEQFF. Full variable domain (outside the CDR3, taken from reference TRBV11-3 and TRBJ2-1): EAGVVQSPRYKIIEKKQPVAFWCNPISGHNTLYWYLQNLGQGPELLIRYENEEAVDDSQLPKDRFSAERLKGVDSTLKIQPAELGDSAVYLCASSFGTGNPYNEQFFGPGTRLTVL.

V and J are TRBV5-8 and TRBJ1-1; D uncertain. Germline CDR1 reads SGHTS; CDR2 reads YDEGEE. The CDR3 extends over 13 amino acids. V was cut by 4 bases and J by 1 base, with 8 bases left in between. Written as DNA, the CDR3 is TGTGCCAGCAGCGTAACAGCGAACACTGAAGCTTTCTTT. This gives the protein CASSVTANTEAFF.

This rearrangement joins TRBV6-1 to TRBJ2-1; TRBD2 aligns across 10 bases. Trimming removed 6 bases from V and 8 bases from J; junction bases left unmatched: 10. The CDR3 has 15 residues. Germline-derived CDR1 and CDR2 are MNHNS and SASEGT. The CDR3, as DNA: TGTGCCAGCAGGGGAGCGGGAGGGCCGGGGGATGAGCAGTTCTTC. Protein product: CASRGAGGPGDEQFF.

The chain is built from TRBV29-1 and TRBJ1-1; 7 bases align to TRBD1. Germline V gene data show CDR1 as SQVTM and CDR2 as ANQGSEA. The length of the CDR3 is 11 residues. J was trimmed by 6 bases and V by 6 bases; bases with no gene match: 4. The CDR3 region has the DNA TGCAGCGTAGTCAGGGGGGCTGAAGCTTTCTTT. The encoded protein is CSVVRGAEAFF.

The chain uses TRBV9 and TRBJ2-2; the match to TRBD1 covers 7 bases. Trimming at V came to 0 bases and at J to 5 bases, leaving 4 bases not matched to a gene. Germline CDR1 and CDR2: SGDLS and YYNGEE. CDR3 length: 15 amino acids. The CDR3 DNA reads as TGTGCCAGCAGCGTAGCCCAGACAGGGACCGGGGAGCTGTTTTTT. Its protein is CASSVAQTGTGELFF.

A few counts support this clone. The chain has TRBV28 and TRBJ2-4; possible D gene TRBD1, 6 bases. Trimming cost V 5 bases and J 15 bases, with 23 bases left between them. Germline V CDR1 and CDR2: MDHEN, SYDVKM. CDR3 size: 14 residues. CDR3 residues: CASSLSPDSSFPYF. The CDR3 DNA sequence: TGTGCCAGCAGTCTATCCCCGGACAGCTCCTTTCCGTACTTC.

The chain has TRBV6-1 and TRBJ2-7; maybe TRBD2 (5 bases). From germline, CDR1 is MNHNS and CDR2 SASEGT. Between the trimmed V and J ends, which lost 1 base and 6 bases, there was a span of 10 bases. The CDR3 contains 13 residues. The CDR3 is CASSEGRFSEQYF. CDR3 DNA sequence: TGTGCCAGCAGTGAAGGGAGGTTTTCCGAGCAGTACTTC.

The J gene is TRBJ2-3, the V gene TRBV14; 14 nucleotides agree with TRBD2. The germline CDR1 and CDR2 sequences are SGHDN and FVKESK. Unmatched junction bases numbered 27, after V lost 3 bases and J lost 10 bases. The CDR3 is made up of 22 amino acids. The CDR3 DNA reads TGTGCCAGCAGCCATCCGGGACTAGCGGGAGTTCGAGGTCCCTTCACACTTCAGGCGCAGTATTTT. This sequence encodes CASSHPGLAGVRGPFTLQAQYF.